A selection of T cell receptor beta chains follows, all from one sample in a study of T-cell reconstitution after alpha-beta-depleted transplantation in children. Using its own MiXCR run on the PCR reads, TCRdb lists one record per CDR3 protein. The repertoire has approximately 230,000 distinct CDR3 sequences, 20% to 30% of them found once; the top ten carry 4.8%. The source material was PBMCs, mostly from graft donor cells, sampled 360 days after TCRalphabeta/CD19-depleted stem cell transplant. The origin of the receptors is a female patient between 2 and 15 years old who had a stem cell transplant for congenital amegakaryocytic thrombocytopenia, so the T cells may come from the graft donor. The CDR3 runs from the conserved cysteine through the conserved F or W. The listing skips clone size in some rows; elsewhere it reads once, few, many or a size class.

V,size,J,CDR3
TRBV10-2,few,TRBJ2-1,CASSESGGGTGYNEQFF
TRBV25-1,many,TRBJ1-2,CASSDGDGYTF
TRBV12-3/TRBV12-4,-,TRBJ2-2,CASSETHRFANTGELFF
TRBV2,-,TRBJ1-2,CASSEVLPGPFYGYTF
TRBV12-3/TRBV12-4,-,TRBJ1-5,CASSFGARNQPQHF
TRBV6-1,few,TRBJ1-1,CASSKGADTEAFF
TRBV3-1,few,TRBJ2-5,CASSQSVRGGEETQYF
TRBV7-6,few,TRBJ2-1,CASSPLLGQGFYNEQFF
TRBV2,few,TRBJ2-2,CASRGLAGGTGELFF
TRBV4-3,-,TRBJ1-5,CASSQDLGNQPQHF
TRBV6-2/TRBV6-3,-,TRBJ2-1,CASSRLNSEQFF
TRBV12-3/TRBV12-4,-,TRBJ1-1,CASRKTTENEAFF
TRBV3-1,few,TRBJ2-2,CASSQGVGTGELFF
TRBV20-1,few,TRBJ2-5,CSAGTSVLETQYF
TRBV29-1,many,TRBJ2-2,CSVEARDKESGELFF
TRBV19,-,TRBJ2-2,CASSIGGGTLNTGELFF
TRBV9,-,TRBJ2-7,CASSVGGQDYEQYF
TRBV7-8,-,TRBJ2-3,CASSLLGLAGARTDTQYF
TRBV27,-,TRBJ2-3,CASSLEVWDTQYF
TRBV5-1,few,TRBJ2-1,CASSRGGADNEQFF
TRBV29-1,few,TRBJ2-5,CSVEGAGKETQYF
TRBV28,-,TRBJ1-1,CASTPGGAITEAFF
TRBV12-3/TRBV12-4,-,TRBJ2-1,CASSPGVSSYNEQFF
TRBV4-1,-,TRBJ2-2,CASSTSAVTSGRVNTGELFF
TRBV20-1,-,TRBJ2-7,CSARERGQYRIYEQYF
TRBV6-1,-,TRBJ2-1,CASSPPPRTSGIGREQFF
TRBV28,few,TRBJ1-2,CASGSRDEQYGYTF
TRBV12-3/TRBV12-4,few,TRBJ2-7,CASSWGMGNSYEQYF